This TCR beta chain was documented in a study of OX40 agonist ivuxolimab in advanced cancers. Sequencing used immunoSEQ multiplex PCR; TCRdb keeps in-frame clones, though not all of them. The sample shows 70,000 to 85,000 clones, approximately 81% of them seen only once. Per germline, CDR1 LNHDA and CDR2 SQIVND (reference sequence). The CDR3 covers 11 residues. Trimming removed 6 bases from V and 2 bases from J, with 5 bases in between. The chain links TRBV19 to TRBJ2-7; D uncertain. This sequence originates from an adult with an advanced solid tumor such as melanoma, head and neck, liver or kidney cancer. The specimen was CD4+ or CD8+ T cells sorted from blood, collected in a trial of the OX40 agonist ivuxolimab. In DNA, the CDR3 is TGTGCCAGTAGAGGCACCTACGAGCAGTACTTC. It specifies CASRGTYEQYF.